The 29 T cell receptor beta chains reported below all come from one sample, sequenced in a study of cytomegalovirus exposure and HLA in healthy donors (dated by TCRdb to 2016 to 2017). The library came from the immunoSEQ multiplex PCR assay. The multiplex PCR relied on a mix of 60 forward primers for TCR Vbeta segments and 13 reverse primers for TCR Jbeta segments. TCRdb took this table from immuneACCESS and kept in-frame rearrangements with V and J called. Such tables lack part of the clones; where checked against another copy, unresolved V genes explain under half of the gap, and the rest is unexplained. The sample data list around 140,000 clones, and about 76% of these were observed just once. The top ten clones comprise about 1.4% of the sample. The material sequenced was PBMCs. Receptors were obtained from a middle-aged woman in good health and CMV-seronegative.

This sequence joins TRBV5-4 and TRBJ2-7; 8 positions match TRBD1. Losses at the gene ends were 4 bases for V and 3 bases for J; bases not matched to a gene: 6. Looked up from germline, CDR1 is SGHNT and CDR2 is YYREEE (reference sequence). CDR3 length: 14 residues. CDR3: CASSPGQGVYEQYF. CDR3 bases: TGTGCCAGCAGCCCCGGACAGGGTGTCTACGAGCAGTACTTC. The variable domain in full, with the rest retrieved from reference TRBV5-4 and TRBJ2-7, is ETGVTQSPTHLIKTRGQQVTLRCSSQSGHNTVSWYQQALGQGPQFIFQYYREEENGRGNFPPRFSGLQFPNYSSELNVNALELDDSALYLCASSPGQGVYEQYFGPGTRLTVT.

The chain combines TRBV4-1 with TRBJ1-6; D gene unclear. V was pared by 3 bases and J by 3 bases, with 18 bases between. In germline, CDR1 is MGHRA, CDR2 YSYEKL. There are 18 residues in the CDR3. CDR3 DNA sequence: TGCGCCAGCAGCCAGCACATGATCAGACACGTCTATAATTCACCCCTCCACTTT. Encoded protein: CASSQHMIRHVYNSPLHF.

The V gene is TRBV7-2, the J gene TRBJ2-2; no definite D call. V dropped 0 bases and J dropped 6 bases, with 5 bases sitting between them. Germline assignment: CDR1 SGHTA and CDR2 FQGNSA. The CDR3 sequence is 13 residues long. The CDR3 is CASSLALAGELFF. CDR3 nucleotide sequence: TGTGCCAGCAGCTTAGCTCTCGCCGGGGAGCTGTTTTTT.

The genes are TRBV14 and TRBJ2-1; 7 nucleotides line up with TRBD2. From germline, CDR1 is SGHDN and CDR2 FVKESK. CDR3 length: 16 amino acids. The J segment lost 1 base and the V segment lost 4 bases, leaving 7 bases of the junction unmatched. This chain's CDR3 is CASSLLAGYSYNEQFF. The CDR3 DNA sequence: TGTGCCAGCAGCCTTTTAGCGGGTTATTCCTACAATGAGCAGTTCTTC.

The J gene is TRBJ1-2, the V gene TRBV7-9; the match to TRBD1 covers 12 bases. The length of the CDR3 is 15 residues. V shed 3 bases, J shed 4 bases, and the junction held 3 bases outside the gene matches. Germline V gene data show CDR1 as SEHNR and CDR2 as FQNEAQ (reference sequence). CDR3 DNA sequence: TGTGCCAGCAGCTTCGGGACAGGGGGCCCCTATGGCTACACCTTC. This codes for CASSFGTGGPYGYTF. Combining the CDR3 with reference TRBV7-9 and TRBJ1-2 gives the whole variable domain DTGVSQNPRHKITKRGQNVTFRCDPISEHNRLYWYRQTLGQGPEFLTYFQNEAQLEKSRLLSDRFSAERPKGSFSTLEIQRTEQGDSAMYLCASSFGTGGPYGYTFGSGTRLTVV.

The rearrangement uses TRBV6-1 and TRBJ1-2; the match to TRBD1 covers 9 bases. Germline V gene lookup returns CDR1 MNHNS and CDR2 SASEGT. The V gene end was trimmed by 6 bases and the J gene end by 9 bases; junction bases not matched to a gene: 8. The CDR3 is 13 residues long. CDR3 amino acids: CASRGGTGLSYTF. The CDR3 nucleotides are TGTGCCAGCAGGGGTGGGACAGGGTTGAGCTACACCTTC.

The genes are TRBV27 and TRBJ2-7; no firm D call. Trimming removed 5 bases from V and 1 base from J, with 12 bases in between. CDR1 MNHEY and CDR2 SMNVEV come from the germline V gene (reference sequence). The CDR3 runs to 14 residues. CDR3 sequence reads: CASSPHESSYEQYF. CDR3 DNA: TGTGCCAGCAGTCCCCACGAGTCTTCCTACGAGCAGTACTTC.

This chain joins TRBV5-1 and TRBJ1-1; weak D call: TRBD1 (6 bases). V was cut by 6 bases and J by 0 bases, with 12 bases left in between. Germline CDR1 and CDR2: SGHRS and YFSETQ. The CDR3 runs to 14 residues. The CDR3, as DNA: TGCGCCAGCACCAATGGGGGCCTGAACACTGAAGCTTTCTTT. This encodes CASTNGGLNTEAFF.

This chain's CDR3 is CSVEALPGQAFYGYTF. The DNA for the CDR3 is TGCAGCGTTGAAGCCCTGCCGGGACAGGCTTTCTATGGCTACACCTTC. The rearrangement links TRBV29-1 to TRBJ1-2; 8 nucleotides align to TRBD1. The junction had 11 bases not matched to a gene; V was cut back by 1 base and J by 4 bases. The CDR3 is 16 amino acids. Germline CDR1 SQVTM, CDR2 ANQGSEA.

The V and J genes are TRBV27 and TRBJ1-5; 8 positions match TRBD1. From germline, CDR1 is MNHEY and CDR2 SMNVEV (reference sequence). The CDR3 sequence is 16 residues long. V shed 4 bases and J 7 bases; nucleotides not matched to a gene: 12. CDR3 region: CASSSADRAGGQPQHF. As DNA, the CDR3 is TGTGCCAGCAGTTCGGCGGACAGGGCCGGGGGACAGCCCCAGCATTTT.

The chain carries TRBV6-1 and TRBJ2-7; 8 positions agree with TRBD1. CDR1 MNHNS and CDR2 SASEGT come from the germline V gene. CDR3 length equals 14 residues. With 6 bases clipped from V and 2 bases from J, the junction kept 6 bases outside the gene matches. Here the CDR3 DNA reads TGTGCCAGCAGGAGACCGGGACAGGCCTACGAGCAGTACTTC. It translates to CASRRPGQAYEQYF.

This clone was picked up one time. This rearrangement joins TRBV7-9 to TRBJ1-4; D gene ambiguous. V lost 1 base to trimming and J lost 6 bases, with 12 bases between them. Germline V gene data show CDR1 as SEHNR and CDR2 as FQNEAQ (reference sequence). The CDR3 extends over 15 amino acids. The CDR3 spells CASSLVGLLDEKLFF. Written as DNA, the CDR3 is TGTGCCAGCAGCTTAGTCGGACTCTTGGATGAAAAACTGTTTTTT.

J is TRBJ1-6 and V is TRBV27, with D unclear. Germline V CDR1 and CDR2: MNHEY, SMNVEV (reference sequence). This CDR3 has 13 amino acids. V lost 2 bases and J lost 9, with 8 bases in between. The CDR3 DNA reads TGTGCCAGCAGTTTAAATAGTGGTTCACCCCTCCACTTT. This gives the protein CASSLNSGSPLHF.

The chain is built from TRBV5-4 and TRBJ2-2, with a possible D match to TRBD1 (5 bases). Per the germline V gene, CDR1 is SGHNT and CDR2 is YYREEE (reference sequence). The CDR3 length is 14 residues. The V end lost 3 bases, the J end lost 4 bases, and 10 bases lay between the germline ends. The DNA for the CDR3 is TGTGCCAGCAGCTCGACAGAGATCACCGGGGAGCTGTTTTTT. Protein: CASSSTEITGELFF.

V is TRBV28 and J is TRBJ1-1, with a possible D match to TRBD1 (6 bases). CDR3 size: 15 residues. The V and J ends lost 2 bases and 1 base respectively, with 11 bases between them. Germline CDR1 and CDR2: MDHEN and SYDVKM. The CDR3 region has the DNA TGTGCCAGCAGTTTAAGGAACAGGGCGAACACTGAAGCTTTCTTT. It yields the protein CASSLRNRANTEAFF.

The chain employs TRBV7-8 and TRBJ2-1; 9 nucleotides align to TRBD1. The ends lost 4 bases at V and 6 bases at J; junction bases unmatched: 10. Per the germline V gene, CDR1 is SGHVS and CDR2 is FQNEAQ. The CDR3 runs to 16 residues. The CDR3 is CASSWEGQGLLNEQFF. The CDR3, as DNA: TGTGCCAGCAGCTGGGAGGGACAGGGACTCCTCAATGAGCAGTTCTTC.

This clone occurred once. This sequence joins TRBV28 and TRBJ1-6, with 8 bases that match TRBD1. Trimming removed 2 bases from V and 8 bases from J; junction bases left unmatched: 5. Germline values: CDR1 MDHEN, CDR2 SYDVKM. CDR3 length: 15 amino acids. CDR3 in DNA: TGTGCCAGCAGTTTAGCCAGGGGGCTATATTCACCCCTCCACTTT. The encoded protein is CASSLARGLYSPLHF.

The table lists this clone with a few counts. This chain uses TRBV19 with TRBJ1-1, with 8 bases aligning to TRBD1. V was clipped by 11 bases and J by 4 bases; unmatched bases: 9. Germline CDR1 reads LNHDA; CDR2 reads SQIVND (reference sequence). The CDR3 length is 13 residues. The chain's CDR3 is CAGQGEGATEAFF. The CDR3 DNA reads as TGTGCCGGACAGGGAGAGGGGGCCACTGAAGCTTTCTTT.

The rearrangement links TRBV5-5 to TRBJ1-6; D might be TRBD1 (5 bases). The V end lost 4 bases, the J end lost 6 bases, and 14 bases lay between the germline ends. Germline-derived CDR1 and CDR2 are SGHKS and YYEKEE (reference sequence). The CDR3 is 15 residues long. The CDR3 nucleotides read TGTGCCAGCAGCGAGGTGGCGGGGGGTAATTCACCCCTCCACTTT. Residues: CASSEVAGGNSPLHF.

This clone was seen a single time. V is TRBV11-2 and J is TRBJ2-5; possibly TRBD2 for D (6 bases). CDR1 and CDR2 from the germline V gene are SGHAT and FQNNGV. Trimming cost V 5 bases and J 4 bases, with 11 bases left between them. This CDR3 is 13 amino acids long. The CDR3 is CASSTSRGETQYF. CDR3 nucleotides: TGTGCCAGCAGCACTAGCCGGGGAGAGACCCAGTACTTC.

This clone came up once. CDR3 region: CASSIQGSTDTQYF. CDR3 DNA: TGTGCCAGCAGCATCCAGGGGAGCACAGATACGCAGTATTTT. The chain combines TRBV7-2 with TRBJ2-3; weak D call: TRBD1 (6 bases). The germline V and J ends were trimmed by 5 bases and 0 bases, with 9 bases remaining between them. CDR1 and CDR2 (germline): SGHTA, FQGNSA. The CDR3 contains 14 residues.

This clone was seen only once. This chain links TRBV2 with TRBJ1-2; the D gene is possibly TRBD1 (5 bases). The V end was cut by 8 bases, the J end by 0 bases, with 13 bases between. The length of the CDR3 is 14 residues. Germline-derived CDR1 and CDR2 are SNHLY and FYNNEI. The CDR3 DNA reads TGTGCCAGCGGGGAATCGGGGGCTAACTATGGCTACACCTTC. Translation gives CASGESGANYGYTF.

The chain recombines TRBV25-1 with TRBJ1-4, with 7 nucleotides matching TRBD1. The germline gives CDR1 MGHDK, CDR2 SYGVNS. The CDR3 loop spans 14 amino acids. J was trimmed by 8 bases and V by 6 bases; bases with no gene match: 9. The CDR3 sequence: CASRETGLGEKLFF. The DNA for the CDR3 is TGTGCCAGCAGGGAGACAGGGCTAGGGGAAAAACTGTTTTTT.

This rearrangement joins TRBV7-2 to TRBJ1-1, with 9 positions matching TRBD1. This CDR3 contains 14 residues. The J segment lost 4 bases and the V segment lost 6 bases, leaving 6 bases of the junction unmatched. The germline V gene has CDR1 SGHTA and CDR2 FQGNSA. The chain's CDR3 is CASRKTGGSTEAFF. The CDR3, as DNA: TGTGCCAGCAGAAAAACAGGGGGCAGCACTGAAGCTTTCTTT.

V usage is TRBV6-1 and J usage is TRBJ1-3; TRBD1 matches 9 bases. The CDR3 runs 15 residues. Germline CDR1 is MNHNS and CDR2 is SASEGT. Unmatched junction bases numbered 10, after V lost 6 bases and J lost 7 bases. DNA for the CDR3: TGTGCCAGCAGCCCCAAGACAGGGGGGAGGAACACCATATATTTT. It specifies CASSPKTGGRNTIYF.

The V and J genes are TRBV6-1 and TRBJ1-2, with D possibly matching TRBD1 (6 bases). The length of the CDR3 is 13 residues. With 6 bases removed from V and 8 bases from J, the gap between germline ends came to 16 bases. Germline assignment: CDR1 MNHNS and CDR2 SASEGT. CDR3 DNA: TGTGCCAGCAGCTGGGGGCAGGGCAAAGGCTACACCTTC. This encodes CASSWGQGKGYTF.

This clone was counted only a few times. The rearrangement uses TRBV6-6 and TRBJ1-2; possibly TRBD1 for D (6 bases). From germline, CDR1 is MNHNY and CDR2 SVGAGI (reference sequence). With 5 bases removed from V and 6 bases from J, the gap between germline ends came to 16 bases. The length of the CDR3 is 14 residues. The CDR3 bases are TGTGCCAGCAGTAATCCTGGCAGGGGTCATGGCTACACCTTC. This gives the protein CASSNPGRGHGYTF.

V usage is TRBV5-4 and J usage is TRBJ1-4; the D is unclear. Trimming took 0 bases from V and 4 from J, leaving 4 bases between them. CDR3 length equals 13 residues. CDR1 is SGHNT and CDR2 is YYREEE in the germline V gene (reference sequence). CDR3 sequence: CASSLDSNEKLFF. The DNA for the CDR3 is TGTGCCAGCAGCTTGGACAGTAATGAAAAACTGTTTTTT.

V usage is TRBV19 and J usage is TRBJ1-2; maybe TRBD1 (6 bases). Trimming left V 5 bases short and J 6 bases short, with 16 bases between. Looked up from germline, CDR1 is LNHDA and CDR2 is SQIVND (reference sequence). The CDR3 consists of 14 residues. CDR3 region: CASSPYSGVHGYTF. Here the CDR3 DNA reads TGTGCCAGTAGTCCTTATTCAGGGGTCCATGGCTACACCTTC.